This is a list of T cell receptor beta chains from one sample in a study of cytomegalovirus exposure and HLA in healthy donors. Data came from immunoSEQ multiplex PCR; TCRdb stores just in-frame clones and leaves some out. Here the sample table reports 190,000 or so clones. The sample comprised PBMCs. The receptors come from a boy between 10 and 17 years old in good health and CMV-seronegative. Both conserved end residues are part of each CDR3. The D gene is left open where the match is weak.

V gene	J gene	D gene	CDR3 protein	CDR3 DNA
TRBV6-5	TRBJ2-7	NA	CASSYDDRLYEQYF	TGTGCCAGCAGTTACGACGACAGGCTCTACGAGCAGTACTTC
TRBV5-1	TRBJ2-7	TRBD1	CASSLGPGQGSYEQYF	TGCGCCAGCAGCTTGGGACCGGGACAGGGATCCTACGAGCAGTACTTC
TRBV27	TRBJ1-2	NA	CASSSTGSNYGYTF	TGTGCCAGCAGCTCCACAGGGTCTAACTATGGCTACACCTTC
TRBV2	TRBJ2-7	TRBD1	CASSTDREFSYEQYF	TGCGCCAGCAGTACGGACAGGGAATTTTCCTACGAGCAGTACTTC
TRBV30	TRBJ2-3	NA	CAWSGRGRDTQYF	TGTGCCTGGAGTGGAAGGGGTCGGGATACGCAGTATTTT
TRBV10-2	TRBJ2-5	TRBD2	CASRGGGAPETQYF	TGCGCCAGCAGAGGCGGGGGGGCGCCAGAGACCCAGTACTTC
TRBV2	TRBJ2-1	TRBD2	CASRLSGGSYNEQFF	TGTGCCAGCAGGCTTAGCGGGGGGAGCTACAATGAGCAGTTCTTC
TRBV2	TRBJ2-7	NA	CASTRIRGPGGEQYF	TGTGCCAGCACCCGAATCAGGGGACCGGGAGGCGAGCAGTACTTC
TRBV2	TRBJ1-2	TRBD1	CASSIRGDSFGYTF	TGTGCCAGCAGTATCAGGGGGGACTCGTTTGGCTACACCTTC
TRBV6-5	TRBJ1-2	NA	CASMGQGHGYTF	TGTGCCAGCATGGGGCAAGGACATGGCTACACCTTC
TRBV15	TRBJ2-7	TRBD2	CATRGTSGGSYEQYF	TGTGCCACCAGGGGGACTAGCGGGGGATCCTACGAGCAGTACTTC
TRBV5-4	TRBJ2-5	NA	CASSLGGTQYF	TGTGCCAGCAGCTTGGGAGGTACCCAGTACTTC
TRBV27	TRBJ2-3	NA	CASSLRPPRMKISGGTDTQYF	TGTGCCAGCAGTCTGAGACCTCCGCGAATGAAAATTTCCGGGGGCACAGATACGCAGTATTTT
TRBV6-1	TRBJ1-1	NA	CASSEGGTTSEAFF	TGTGCCAGCAGTGAAGGCGGGACGACATCCGAAGCTTTCTTT
TRBV6-5	TRBJ1-5	NA	CASRKEGRRNQPQHF	TGTGCCAGCCGTAAAGAGGGGAGGCGCAATCAGCCCCAGCATTTT
TRBV13	TRBJ2-3	TRBD2	CASSGRLAGGTDTQYF	TGTGCCAGCAGCGGACGACTAGCGGGGGGGACAGATACGCAGTATTTT
TRBV7-8	TRBJ1-2	NA	CASSLGQGNYGYTF	TGTGCCAGCAGCTTAGGGCAGGGCAACTATGGCTACACCTTC
TRBV19	TRBJ1-4	TRBD1	CASSLSRDREKLFF	TGTGCCAGTAGTCTGTCCCGGGACAGGGAAAAACTGTTTTTT
TRBV19	TRBJ2-1	NA	CASSWTTLSSNEQFF	TGTGCCAGTAGTTGGACAACCCTCTCTAGTAATGAGCAGTTCTTC
TRBV19	TRBJ1-3	NA	CASSPLAVSGNTIYF	TGTGCCAGTAGCCCCCTGGCGGTCTCTGGAAACACCATATATTTT
TRBV27	TRBJ1-1	TRBD1	CASSNRGEAFF	TGTGCCAGCAGTAACAGGGGTGAAGCTTTCTTT
TRBV6-5	TRBJ1-2	TRBD1	CASSYSDRGNGYTF	TGTGCCAGCAGTTACAGCGACAGGGGAAATGGCTACACCTTC